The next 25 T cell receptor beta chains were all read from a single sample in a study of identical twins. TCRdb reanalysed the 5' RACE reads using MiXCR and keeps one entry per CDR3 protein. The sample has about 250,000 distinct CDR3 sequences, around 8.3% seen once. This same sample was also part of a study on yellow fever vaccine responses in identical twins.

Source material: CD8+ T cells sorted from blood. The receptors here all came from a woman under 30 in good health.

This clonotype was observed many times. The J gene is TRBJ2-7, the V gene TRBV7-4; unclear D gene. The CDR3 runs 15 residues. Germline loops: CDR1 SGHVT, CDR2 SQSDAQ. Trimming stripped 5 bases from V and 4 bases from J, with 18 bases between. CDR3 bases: TGTGCCAGCAGCCTCGGGTCCACCCCTATATACGAGCAGTACTTC. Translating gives CASSLGSTPIYEQYF.

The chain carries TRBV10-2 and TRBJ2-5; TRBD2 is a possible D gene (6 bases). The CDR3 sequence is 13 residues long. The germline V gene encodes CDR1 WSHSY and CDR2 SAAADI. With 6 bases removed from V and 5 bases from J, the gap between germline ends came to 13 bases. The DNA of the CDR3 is TGCGCCAGCAGGACTAGTCCGGCGGAGACCCAGTACTTC. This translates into CASRTSPAETQYF.

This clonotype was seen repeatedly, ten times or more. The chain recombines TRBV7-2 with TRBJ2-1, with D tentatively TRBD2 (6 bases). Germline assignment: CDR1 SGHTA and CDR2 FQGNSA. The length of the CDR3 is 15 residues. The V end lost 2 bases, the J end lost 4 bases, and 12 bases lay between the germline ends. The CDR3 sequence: CASSLRSSAYNEQFF. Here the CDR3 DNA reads TGTGCCAGCAGCTTAAGGTCTAGCGCGTACAATGAGCAGTTCTTC.

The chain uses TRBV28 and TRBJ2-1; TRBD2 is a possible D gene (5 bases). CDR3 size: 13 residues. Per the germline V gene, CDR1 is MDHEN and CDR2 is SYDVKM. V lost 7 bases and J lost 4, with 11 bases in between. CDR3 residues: CASKLALYNEQFF. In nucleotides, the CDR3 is TGTGCCAGCAAGCTAGCCCTATACAATGAGCAGTTCTTC.

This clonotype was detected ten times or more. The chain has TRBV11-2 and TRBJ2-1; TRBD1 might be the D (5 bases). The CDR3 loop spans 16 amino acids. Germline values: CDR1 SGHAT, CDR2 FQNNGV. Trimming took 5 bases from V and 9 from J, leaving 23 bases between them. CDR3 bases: TGTGCCAGCAGCCCAAGGCCCGGGCAAGGGGTGTTTGAGCAGTTCTTC. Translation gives CASSPRPGQGVFEQFF.

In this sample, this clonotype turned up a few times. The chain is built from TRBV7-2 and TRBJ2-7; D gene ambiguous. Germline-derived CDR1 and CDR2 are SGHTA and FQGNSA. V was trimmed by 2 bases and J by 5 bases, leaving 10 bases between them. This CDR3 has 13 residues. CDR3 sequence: CASSLMLRDEQYF. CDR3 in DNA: TGTGCCAGCAGCTTAATGTTGCGAGACGAGCAGTACTTC.

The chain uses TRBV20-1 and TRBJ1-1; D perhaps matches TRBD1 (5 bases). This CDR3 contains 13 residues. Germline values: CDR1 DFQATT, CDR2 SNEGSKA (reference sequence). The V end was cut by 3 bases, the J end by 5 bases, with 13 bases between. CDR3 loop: CSASEGLFTEAFF. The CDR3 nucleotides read TGCAGTGCTAGTGAGGGACTATTTACTGAAGCTTTCTTT.

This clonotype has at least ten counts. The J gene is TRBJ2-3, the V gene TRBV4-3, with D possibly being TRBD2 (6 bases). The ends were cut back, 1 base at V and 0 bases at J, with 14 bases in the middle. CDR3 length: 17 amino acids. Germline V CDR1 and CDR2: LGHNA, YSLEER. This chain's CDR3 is CASSQVIGGGSTDTQYF. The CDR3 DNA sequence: TGCGCCAGCAGCCAAGTGATCGGGGGAGGCAGCACAGATACGCAGTATTTT.

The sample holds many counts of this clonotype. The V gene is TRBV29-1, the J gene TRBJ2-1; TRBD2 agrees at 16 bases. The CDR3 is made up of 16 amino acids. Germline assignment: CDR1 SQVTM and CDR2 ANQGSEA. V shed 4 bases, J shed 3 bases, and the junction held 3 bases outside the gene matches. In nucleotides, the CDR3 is TGCAGCGTTGTCGGGACTAGCGGGAGGGGCTACAATGAGCAGTTCTTC. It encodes CSVVGTSGRGYNEQFF.

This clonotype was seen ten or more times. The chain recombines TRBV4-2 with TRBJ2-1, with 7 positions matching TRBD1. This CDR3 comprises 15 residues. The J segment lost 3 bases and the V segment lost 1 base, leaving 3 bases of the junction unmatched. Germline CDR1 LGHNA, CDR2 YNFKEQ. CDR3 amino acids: CASSQVGGIYNEQFF. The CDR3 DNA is TGTGCCAGCAGCCAAGTAGGGGGCATCTACAATGAGCAGTTCTTC.

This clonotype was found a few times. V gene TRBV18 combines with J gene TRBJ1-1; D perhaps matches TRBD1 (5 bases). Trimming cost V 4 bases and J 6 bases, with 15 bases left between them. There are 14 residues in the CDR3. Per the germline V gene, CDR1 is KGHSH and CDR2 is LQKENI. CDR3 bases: TGTGCCAGCTCACTTTACCGGGACCGAGCTGAAGCTTTCTTT. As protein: CASSLYRDRAEAFF.

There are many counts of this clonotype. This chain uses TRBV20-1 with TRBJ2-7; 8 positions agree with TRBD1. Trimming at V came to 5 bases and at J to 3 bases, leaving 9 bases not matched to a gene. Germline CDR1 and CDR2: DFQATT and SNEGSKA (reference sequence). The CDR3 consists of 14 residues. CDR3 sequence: CSAQTGVGFYEQYF. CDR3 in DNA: TGCAGTGCTCAGACAGGGGTCGGGTTCTACGAGCAGTACTTC.

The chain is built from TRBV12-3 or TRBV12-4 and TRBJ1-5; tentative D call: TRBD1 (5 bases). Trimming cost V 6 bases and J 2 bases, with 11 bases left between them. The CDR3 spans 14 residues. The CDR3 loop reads CASRPRGGNQPQHF. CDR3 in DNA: TGTGCCAGCAGACCGAGGGGTGGCAATCAGCCCCAGCATTTT.

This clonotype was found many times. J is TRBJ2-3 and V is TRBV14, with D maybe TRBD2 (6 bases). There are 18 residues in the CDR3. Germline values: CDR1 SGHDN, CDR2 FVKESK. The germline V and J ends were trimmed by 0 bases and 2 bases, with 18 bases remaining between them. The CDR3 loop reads CASSQDRTFWTITDTQYF. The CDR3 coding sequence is TGTGCCAGCAGCCAAGATCGCACCTTCTGGACTATCACAGATACGCAGTATTTT. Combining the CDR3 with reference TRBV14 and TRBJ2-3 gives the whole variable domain EAGVTQFPSHSVIEKGQTVTLRCDPISGHDNLYWYRRVMGKEIKFLLHFVKESKQDESGMPNNRFLAERTGGTYSTLKVQPAELEDSGVYFCASSQDRTFWTITDTQYFGPGTRLTVL.

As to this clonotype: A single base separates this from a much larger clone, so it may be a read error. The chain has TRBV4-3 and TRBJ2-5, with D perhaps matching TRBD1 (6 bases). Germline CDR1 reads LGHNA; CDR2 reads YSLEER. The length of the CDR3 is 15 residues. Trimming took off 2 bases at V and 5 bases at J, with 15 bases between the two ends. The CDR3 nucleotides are TGCGCCAGCAGCCAATGCAGGGGATTTGGGGAGACCCAGTACTTC. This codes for CASSQCRGFGETQYF.

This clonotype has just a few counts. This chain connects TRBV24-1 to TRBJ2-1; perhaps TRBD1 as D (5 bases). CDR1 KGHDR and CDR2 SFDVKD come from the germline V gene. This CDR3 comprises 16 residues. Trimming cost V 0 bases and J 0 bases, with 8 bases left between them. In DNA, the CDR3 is TGTGCCACCAGTGATTTGCACGACAGCTCCTACAATGAGCAGTTCTTC. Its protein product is CATSDLHDSSYNEQFF.

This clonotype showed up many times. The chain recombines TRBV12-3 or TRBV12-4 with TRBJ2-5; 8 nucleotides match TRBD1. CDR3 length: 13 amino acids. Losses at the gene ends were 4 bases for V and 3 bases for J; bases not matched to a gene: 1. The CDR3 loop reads CASSSQGEETQYF. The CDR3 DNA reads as TGTGCCAGCAGTTCACAGGGGGAAGAGACCCAGTACTTC.

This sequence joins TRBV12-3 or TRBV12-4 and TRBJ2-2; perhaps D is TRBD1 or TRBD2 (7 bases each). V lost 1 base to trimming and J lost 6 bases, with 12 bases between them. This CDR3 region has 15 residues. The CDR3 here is CASSLVQGGAGELFF. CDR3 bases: TGTGCCAGCAGTTTAGTCCAGGGGGGGGCCGGGGAGCTGTTTTTT.

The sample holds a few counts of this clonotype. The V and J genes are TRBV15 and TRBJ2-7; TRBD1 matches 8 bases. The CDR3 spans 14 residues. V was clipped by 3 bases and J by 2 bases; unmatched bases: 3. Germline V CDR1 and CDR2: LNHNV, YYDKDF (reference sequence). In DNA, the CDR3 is TGTGCCACCAGCAGGGACAGGGAGCCCTACGAGCAGTACTTC. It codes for CATSRDREPYEQYF.

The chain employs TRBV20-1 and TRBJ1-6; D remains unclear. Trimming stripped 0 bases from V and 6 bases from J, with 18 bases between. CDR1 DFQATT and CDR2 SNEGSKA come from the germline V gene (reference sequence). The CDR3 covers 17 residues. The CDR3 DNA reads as TGCAGTGCTAGAGACCTGATTAACGGGCTCCTTAATTCACCCCTCCACTTT. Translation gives CSARDLINGLLNSPLHF.

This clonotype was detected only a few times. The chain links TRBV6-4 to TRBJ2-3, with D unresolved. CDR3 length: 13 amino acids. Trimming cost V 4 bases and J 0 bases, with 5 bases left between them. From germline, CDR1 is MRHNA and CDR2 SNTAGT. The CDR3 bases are TGTGCCAGCAGTGTCACTAGCACAGATACGCAGTATTTT. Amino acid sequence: CASSVTSTDTQYF.

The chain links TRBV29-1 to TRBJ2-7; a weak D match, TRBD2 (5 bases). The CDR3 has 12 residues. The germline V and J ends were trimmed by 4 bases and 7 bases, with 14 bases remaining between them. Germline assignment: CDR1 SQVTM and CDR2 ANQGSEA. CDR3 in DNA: TGCAGCGTTGTCTCGACGGGATGGGAGCAGTACTTC. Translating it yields CSVVSTGWEQYF.

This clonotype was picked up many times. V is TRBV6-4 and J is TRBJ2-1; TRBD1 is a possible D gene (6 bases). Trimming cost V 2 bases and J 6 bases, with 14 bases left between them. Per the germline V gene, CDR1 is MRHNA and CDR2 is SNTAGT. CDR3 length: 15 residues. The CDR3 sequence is CASSDSAGDFNEQFF. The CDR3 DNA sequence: TGTGCCAGCAGTGACAGCGCAGGGGATTTCAATGAGCAGTTCTTC.

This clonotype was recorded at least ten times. The CDR3 sequence is CASSQERQKNTEAFF. The CDR3 DNA reads as TGTGCCAGCAGCCAAGAACGACAGAAGAACACTGAAGCTTTCTTT. The rearrangement joins TRBV3-1 to TRBJ1-1; D is perhaps TRBD1 (5 bases). Germline assignment: CDR1 LGHDT and CDR2 YNNKEL (reference sequence). The CDR3 covers 15 residues. Trimming cost V 0 bases and J 1 base, with 9 bases left between them.

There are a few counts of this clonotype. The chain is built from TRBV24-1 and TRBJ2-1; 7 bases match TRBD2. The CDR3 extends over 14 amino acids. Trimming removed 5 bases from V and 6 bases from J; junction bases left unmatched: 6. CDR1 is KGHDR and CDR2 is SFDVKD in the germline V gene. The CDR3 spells CATSAAAGLNEQFF. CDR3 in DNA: TGTGCCACCAGTGCGGCAGCGGGACTCAATGAGCAGTTCTTC.